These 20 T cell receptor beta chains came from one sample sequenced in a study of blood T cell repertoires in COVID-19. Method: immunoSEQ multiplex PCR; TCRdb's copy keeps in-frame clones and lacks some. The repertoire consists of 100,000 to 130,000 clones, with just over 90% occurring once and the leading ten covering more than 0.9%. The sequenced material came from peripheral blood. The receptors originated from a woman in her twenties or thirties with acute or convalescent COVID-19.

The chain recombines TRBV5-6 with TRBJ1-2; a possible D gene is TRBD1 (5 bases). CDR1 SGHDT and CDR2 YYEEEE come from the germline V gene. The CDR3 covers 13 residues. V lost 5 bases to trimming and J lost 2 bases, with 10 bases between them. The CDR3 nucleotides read TGTGCCAGCAGGGGACTCGAGAACTATGGCTACACCTTC. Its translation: CASRGLENYGYTF.

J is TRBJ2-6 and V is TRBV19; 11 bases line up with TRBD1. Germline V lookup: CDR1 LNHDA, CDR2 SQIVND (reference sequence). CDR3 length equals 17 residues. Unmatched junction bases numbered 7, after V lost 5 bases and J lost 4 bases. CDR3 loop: CASSPWTGGAGANVLTF. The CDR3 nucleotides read TGTGCCAGTAGTCCTTGGACAGGGGGCGCCGGGGCCAACGTCCTGACTTTC. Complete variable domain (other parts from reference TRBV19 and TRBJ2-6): DGGITQSPKYLFRKEGQNVTLSCEQNLNHDAMYWYRQDPGQGLRLIYYSQIVNDFQKGDIAEGYSVSREKKESFPLTVTSAQKNPTAFYLCASSPWTGGAGANVLTFGAGSRLTVL.

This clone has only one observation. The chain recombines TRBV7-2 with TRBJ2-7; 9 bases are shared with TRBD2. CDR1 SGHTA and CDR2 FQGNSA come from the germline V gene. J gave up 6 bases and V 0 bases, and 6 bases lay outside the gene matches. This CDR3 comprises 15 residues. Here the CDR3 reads CASSLASGRRGEQYF. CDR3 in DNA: TGTGCCAGCAGCTTAGCCAGCGGGAGGCGGGGCGAGCAGTACTTC.

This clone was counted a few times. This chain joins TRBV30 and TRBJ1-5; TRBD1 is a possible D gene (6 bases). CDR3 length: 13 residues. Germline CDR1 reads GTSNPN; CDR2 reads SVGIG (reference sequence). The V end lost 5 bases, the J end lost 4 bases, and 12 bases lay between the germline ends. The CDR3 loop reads CAWATGNNQPQHF. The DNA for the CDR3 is TGTGCCTGGGCGACAGGAAATAATCAGCCCCAGCATTTT.

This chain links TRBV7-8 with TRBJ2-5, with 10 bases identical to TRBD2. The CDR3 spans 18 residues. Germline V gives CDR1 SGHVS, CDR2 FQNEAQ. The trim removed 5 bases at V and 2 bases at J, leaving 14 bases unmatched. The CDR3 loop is CASSRALLAGVLQETQYF. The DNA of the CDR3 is TGTGCCAGCAGCCGAGCCCTTCTAGCGGGGGTACTTCAAGAGACCCAGTACTTC.

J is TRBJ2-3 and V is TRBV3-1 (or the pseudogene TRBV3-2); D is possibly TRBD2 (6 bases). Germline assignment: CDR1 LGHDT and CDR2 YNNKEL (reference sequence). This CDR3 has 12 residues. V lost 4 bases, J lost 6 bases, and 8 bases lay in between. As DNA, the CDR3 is TGTGCCAGCAGCCCGGGGAGGGATACGCAGTATTTT. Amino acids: CASSPGRDTQYF.

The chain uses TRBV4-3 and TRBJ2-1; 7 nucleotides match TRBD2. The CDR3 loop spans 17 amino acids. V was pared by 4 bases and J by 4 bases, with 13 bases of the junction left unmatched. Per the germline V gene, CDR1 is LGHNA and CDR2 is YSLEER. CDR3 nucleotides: TGCGCCAGCAGCCCCGGCCGGACCAGCGGGGTTTACAATGAGCAGTTCTTC. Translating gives CASSPGRTSGVYNEQFF.

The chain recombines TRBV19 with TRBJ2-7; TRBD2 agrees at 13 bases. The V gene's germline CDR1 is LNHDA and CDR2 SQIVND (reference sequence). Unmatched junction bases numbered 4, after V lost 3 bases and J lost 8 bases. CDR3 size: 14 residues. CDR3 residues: CASSIGTSGTQQYF. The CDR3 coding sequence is TGTGCCAGTAGTATCGGGACTAGCGGGACCCAGCAGTACTTC.

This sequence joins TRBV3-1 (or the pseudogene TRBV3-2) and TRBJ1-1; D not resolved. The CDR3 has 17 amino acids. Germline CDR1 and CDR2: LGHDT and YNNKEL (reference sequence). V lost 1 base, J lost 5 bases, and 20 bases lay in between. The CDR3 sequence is CASSQGRDRVVRTEAFF. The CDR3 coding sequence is TGTGCCAGCAGCCAAGGGCGGGATCGGGTAGTAAGGACTGAAGCTTTCTTT.

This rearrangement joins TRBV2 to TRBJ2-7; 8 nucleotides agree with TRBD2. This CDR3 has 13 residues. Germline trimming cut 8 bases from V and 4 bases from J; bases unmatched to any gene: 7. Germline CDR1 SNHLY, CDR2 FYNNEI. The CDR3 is CASSGTSNYEQYF. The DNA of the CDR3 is TGTGCCAGCTCCGGGACTAGTAATTACGAGCAGTACTTC.

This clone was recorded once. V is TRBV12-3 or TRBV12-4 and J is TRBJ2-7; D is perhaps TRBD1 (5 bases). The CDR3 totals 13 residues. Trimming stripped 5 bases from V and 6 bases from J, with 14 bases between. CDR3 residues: CASSHSTGTEQYF. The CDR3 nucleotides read TGTGCCAGCAGTCACTCTACAGGTACCGAGCAGTACTTC.

Here the CDR3 reads CASSASGSRPDTQYF. In DNA form, the CDR3 reads TGTGCCAGCAGCGCTAGCGGGAGTAGACCAGATACGCAGTATTTT. The genes are TRBV9 and TRBJ2-3; 10 bases fit TRBD2. Trimming removed 3 bases from V and 4 bases from J; junction bases left unmatched: 5. The CDR3 runs to 15 residues. The germline gives CDR1 SGDLS, CDR2 YYNGEE.

Here the CDR3 DNA reads TGTGCCAGCAGCTTAGTCGGGATTGAAGCTTTCTTT. Protein product: CASSLVGIEAFF. J is TRBJ1-1 and V is TRBV7-2, with no clear D. Deletions cut 1 base from V and 7 bases from J, with 7 bases between. CDR3 size: 12 residues. Per the germline V gene, CDR1 is SGHTA and CDR2 is FQGNSA.

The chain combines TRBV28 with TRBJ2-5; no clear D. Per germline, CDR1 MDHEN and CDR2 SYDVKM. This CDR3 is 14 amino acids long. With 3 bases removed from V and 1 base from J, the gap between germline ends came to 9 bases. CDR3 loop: CASSFLVAQETQYF. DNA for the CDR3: TGTGCCAGCAGTTTTCTAGTGGCCCAAGAGACCCAGTACTTC.

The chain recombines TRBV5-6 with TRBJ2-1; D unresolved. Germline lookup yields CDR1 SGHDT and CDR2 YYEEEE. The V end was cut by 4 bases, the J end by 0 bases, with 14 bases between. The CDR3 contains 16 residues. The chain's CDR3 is CASSHGLRSSYNEQFF. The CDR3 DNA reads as TGTGCCAGCAGCCACGGTCTTAGGAGCTCCTACAATGAGCAGTTCTTC.

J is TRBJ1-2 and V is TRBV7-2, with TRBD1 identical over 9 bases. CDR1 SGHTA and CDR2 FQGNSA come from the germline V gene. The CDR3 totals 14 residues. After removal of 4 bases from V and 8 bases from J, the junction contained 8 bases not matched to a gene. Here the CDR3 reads CASSSRQGVGGYTF. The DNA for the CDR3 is TGTGCCAGCAGCTCGAGACAGGGGGTCGGGGGCTACACCTTC.

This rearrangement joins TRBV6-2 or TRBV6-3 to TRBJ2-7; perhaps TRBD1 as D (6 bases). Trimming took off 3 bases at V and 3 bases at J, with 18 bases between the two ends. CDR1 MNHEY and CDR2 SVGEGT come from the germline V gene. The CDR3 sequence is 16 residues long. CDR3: CASSYSNRDPFYEQYF. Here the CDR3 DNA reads TGTGCCAGCAGTTATTCGAACAGGGACCCTTTCTACGAGCAGTACTTC.

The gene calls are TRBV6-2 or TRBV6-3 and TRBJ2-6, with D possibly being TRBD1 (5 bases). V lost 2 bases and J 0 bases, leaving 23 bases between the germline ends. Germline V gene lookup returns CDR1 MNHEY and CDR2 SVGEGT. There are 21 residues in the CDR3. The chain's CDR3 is CASSYDIARGSTHSGANVLTF. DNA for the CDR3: TGTGCCAGCAGTTACGACATTGCAAGGGGCTCCACTCACTCTGGGGCCAACGTCCTGACTTTC.

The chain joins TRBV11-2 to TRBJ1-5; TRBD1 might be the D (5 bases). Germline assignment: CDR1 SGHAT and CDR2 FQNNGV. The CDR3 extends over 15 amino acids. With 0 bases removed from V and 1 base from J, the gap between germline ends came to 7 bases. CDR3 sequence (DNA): TGTGCCAGCAGCTTAGACAGGGCCAGCAATCAGCCCCAGCATTTT. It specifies CASSLDRASNQPQHF.

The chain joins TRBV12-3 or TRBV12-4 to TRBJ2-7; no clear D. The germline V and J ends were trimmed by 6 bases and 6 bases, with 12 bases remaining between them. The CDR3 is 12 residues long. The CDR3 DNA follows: TGTGCCAGCAGCCTAGAATACATCGAGCAGTACTTC. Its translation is CASSLEYIEQYF.